This paragraph reports one TCR beta chain. Its binding antigen is unknown. No base quality values were provided; no much bigger clone lies one nucleotide off. A second Seattle source provided samples from volunteer blood donors who had recovered from COVID-19. Whole blood was collected in K2EDTA tubes by collaborating institutions according to the institutions' own protocols. For TCRbeta analysis, collaborators shipped samples as frozen whole blood, isolated PBMCs, or DNA extracted from either of those sample types. The CDR3 spans 14 residues, from the cysteine through the phenylalanine. Of all the DNA, just the CDR3 is kept, 42 bases in frame from base 1. CDR1 and CDR2, looked up from the germline V gene, are MNHEY and SVGAGI. Trimmed from V: 7 bases; trimmed from J: 3 bases; junction bases lacking a gene match: 6. This specimen belongs to a study of blood T cell repertoires in COVID-19 (TCRdb year 2020). About the study as a whole: Collaborator samples came from the United States, Italy and Spain and covered acute and convalescent phases of COVID-19. The prospective study material was composed of cDNA or gDNA derived from T cells, B-cell-depleted T cells, or PBMCs. Subjects who had been exposed to COVID-19, were actively infected with it, or had recovered from it provided the deeply sampled blood TCRbeta repertoires that made up the dataset. The repertoires were released in a freely available public database meant as a resource for research on the immune response to SARS-CoV-2. Samples came from the ongoing ImmuneRACE study (first 160 participants) plus 1,254 subjects from 6 global collaborators. A de-identified subject ID, COVID-19 status, age in years and sex were almost always included in the sample metadata. HLA class I and class II types, where available, came from metadata supplied by the sample provider rather than from assay-based typing. General conclusions and limits of the study: The amount of clinical and demographic metadata varied by source and participant and was provided uncurated.

The immunoSEQ Assay, a bias-controlled multiplex PCR, was used to amplify TCRbeta CDR3 regions from genomic DNA. The authors' analysis ran thus. The number of nucleated cells in each sample was estimated by amplification of reference gene primers within the assay. Sequence reads were collapsed and filtered to measure the absolute abundance of every unique TCRbeta CDR3 rearrangement. Productive Simpson clonality was computed per sample as the square root of Simpson's diversity index over productive rearrangements. TCRdb took this table from immuneACCESS and kept in-frame rearrangements with V and J called. Such tables lack part of the clones; where checked against another copy, unresolved V genes explain under half of the gap, and the rest is unexplained. V and J calls and clone size come straight from that table; D and trimming were deduced from the DNA. Recorded for this sample are about 210,000 clones; approximately 82% of them occurred a single time. The ten largest account for around 2% of the sample.

The chain is encoded by TRBV6-5 joined to TRBJ1-2; 9 bases in the middle match TRBD1. This clonotype was sampled from a middle-aged man who had recovered from COVID-19. What was sequenced was peripheral blood. The DNA sequence is given as TGTGCCAGCACCAGGGACAGGGCTCACTATGGCTACACCTTC. Its protein reads: CASTRDRAHYGYTF.